This TCR beta chain was recorded in a study of blood T cell repertoires in COVID-19. About the study: Sources were T cells, B-cell-depleted T cells, or PBMCs; the material itself was cDNA or gDNA.

The study assigned cohorts using participant-reported clinical history. Data came from immunoSEQ multiplex PCR; TCRdb stores just in-frame clones and leaves some out. The data show fewer than 500,000 clones, roughly nine tenths seen once. V lost 1 base to trimming and J lost 3 bases, with 10 bases between them. This CDR3 contains 15 residues. Per the germline V gene, CDR1 is KGHSH and CDR2 is LQKENI. The receptor was isolated from a woman aged 18-29 years who had recovered from COVID-19. The chain carries TRBV18 and TRBJ1-5, with D perhaps TRBD1 (5 bases). Sequencing was performed on PBMCs or T cells enriched from blood (not recorded which). The CDR3 spells CASSPQGWINQPQHF. Here the CDR3 DNA reads TGTGCCAGCTCACCACAGGGGTGGATCAATCAGCCCCAGCATTTT.